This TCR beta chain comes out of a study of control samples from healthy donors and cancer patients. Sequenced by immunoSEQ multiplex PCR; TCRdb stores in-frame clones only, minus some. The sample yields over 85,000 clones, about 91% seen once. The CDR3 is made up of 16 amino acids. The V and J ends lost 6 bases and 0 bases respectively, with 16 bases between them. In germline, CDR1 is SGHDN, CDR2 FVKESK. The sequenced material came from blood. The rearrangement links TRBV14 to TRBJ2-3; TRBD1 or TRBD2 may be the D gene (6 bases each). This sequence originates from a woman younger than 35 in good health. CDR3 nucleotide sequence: TGTGCCAGCAGAAAAGGGGGGCTACTAAGCACAGATACGCAGTATTTT. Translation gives CASRKGGLLSTDTQYF.